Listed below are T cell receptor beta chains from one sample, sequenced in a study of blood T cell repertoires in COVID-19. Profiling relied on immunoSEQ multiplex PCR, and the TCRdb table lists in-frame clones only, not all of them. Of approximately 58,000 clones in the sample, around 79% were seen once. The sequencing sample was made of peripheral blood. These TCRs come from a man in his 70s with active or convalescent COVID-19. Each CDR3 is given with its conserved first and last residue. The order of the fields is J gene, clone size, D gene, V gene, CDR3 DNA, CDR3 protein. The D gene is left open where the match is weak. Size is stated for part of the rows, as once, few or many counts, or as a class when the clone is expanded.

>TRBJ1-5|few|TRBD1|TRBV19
TGTGCCAGTCCGCATTCCAGGGGGCGGAATCAGCCCCAGCATTTT
CASPHSRGRNQPQHF
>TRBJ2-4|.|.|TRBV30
TGTGCCTGGTCCATTGGGAGTCTAGGGGCCAAAAACATTCAGTACTTC
CAWSIGSLGAKNIQYF
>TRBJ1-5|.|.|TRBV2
TGTGCCAGCAGTGCAATGGGAGGGAGAAGCAATCAGCCCCAGCATTTT
CASSAMGGRSNQPQHF
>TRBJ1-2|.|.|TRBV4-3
TGCGCCAGCAGCCTACAGGCCTCGGGGGACTATGGCTACACCTTC
CASSLQASGDYGYTF
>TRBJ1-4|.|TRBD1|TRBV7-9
TGTGCCAGCAGCGCCGACAGGGTGACTAATGAAAAACTGTTTTTT
CASSADRVTNEKLFF
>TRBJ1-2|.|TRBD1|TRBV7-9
TGTGCCAGCAGCTTAGATCGAGGACAGGGGGCCGGTGGCTACACCTTC
CASSLDRGQGAGGYTF
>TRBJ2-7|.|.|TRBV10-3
TGTGCCATCAGGGATCCCGGGGAGGAGGGCTACGAGCAGTACTTC
CAIRDPGEEGYEQYF
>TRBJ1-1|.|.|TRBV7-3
TGTGCCAGCAGCAAACAGGGTGGGGACACTGAAGCTTTCTTT
CASSKQGGDTEAFF
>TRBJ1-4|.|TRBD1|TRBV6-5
TGTGCCAGCAGTTACTCGACAGGGGGAAAACTGTTTTTT
CASSYSTGGKLFF
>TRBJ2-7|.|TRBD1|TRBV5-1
TGCGCCAGCACCACCCGACAGGGGGGATACGAGCAGTACTTC
CASTTRQGGYEQYF
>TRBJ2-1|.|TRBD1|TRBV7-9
TGTGCCAGCCGCAAAAAAGTAAGTCCGGGACAGAATTACAATGAGCAGTTCTTC
CASRKKVSPGQNYNEQFF
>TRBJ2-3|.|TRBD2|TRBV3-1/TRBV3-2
TGTGCCAGCAGCCAACTAGGGGGGGCTAGCGGGCCGCAGTATTTT
CASSQLGGASGPQYF
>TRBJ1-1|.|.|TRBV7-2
TGTGCCAGCAGCTTAGCGAGAGAGAACACTGAAGCTTTCTTT
CASSLARENTEAFF
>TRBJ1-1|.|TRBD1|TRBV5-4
TGTGCCAGCAGCTTGGGGGGACAGATGAACACTGAAGCTTTCTTT
CASSLGGQMNTEAFF
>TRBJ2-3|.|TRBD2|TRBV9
TGTGCCAGCAGCGCGGGGACTAGCGTCCCTAGCACAGATACGCAGTATTTT
CASSAGTSVPSTDTQYF
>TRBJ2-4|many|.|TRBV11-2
TGTGCCAGCAGCCATGTCTGGGAGAAAAACATTCAGTACTTC
CASSHVWEKNIQYF
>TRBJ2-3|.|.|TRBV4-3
TGCGCCAGCAGCCAAAACACAGATTTCGATACGCAGTATTTT
CASSQNTDFDTQYF
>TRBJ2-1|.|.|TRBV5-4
TGTGCCAGCAGCATTAGCCTTGGGTCCTACAATGAGCAGTTCTTC
CASSISLGSYNEQFF
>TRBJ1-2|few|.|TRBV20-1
TGCAGTGCTAGTAACCCAGTCATTAACTATGGCTACACCTTC
CSASNPVINYGYTF
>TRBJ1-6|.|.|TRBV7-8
TGTGCCAGCAGCCCCTCCGTGTCTCCCCTCCACTTT
CASSPSVSPLHF
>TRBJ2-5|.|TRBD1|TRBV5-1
TGCGCCAGCAGGTTGGACAGGGGGCTGGAGACCCAGTACTTC
CASRLDRGLETQYF
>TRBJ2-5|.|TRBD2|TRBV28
TGTGCCAGCACGAAGGGACTAGCGGGGGAATCCCAAGAGACCCAGTACTTC
CASTKGLAGESQETQYF
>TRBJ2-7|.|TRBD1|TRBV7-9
TGTGCCAGCAGCTTATCCACGCCCGACAGGGGATACGAGCAGTACTTC
CASSLSTPDRGYEQYF
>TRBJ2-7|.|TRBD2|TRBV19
TGTGCCAGTAGTCTCACCCCTCTAGCGGGGGCCTACGAGCAGTACTTC
CASSLTPLAGAYEQYF
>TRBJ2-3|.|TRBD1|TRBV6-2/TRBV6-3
TGTGCCAGCAGGTACAGGGGGATGGGAGATACGCAGTATTTT
CASRYRGMGDTQYF
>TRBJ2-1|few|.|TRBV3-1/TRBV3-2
TGTGCCAGCAGCGAGGGAGGCAATGAGCAGTTCTTC
CASSEGGNEQFF